This T cell receptor beta chain was profiled in a study of control samples from healthy donors and cancer patients. Sequencing was performed with immunoSEQ multiplex PCR; in TCRdb, only in-frame clones are kept and a portion is missing. The sample lists more than 85,000 clones; 92% were seen once. The germline V gene encodes CDR1 SGHRS and CDR2 YFSETQ. The CDR3 has 14 amino acids. V was trimmed by 6 bases and J by 0 bases, leaving 12 bases between them. The chain uses TRBV5-1 and TRBJ1-1; D unclear. The sequencing input was blood. This receptor was taken from a woman in her late teens or twenties in good health. The CDR3 is CASKAPGMNTEAFF. CDR3 DNA sequence: TGCGCCAGCAAGGCACCTGGGATGAACACTGAAGCTTTCTTT.